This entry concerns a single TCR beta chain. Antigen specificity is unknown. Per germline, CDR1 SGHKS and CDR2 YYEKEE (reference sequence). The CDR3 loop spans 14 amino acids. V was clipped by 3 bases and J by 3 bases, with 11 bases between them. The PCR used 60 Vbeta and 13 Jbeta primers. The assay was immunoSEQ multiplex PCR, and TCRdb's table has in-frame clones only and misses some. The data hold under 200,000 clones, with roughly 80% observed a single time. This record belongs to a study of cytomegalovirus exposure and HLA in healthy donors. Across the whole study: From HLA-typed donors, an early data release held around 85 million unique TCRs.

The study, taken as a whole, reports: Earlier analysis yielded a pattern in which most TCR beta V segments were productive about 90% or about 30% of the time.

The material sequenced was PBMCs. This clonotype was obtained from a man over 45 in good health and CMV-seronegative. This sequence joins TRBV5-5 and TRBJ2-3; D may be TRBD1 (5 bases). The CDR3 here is CASSSDSRTDTQYF. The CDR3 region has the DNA TGTGCCAGCAGCTCCGACAGCCGAACAGATACGCAGTATTTT. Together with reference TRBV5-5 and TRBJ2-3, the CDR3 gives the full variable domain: DAGVTQSPTHLIKTRGQQVTLRCSPISGHKSVSWYQQVLGQGPQFIFQYYEKEERGRGNFPDRFSARQFPNYSSELNVNALLLGDSALYLCASSSDSRTDTQYFGPGTRLTVL.